Below, 13 T cell receptor beta chains from the same sample are listed, as sequenced in a study of T-cell memory formation after mild COVID-19. TCRdb recomputed calls from the 5' RACE reads with MiXCR, one row per CDR3 protein. The sample shows tens of thousands of distinct CDR3 sequences, over 15% of them seen only once. The sample was PBMCs or a T cell subset sorted from them (not recorded which). The origin of the receptors is an adult woman who had mild COVID-19 (a few samples of this study predate the infection). Cell type and time point are not known.

This chain connects TRBV19 to TRBJ1-2, with D unclear. The V gene's germline CDR1 is LNHDA and CDR2 SQIVND (reference sequence). The CDR3 is 13 amino acids. V lost 4 bases to trimming and J lost 8 bases, with 14 bases between them. The CDR3, as DNA: TGTGCCAGTAGTACCAATACTGGTTTCGGCTACACCTTC. This gives the protein CASSTNTGFGYTF.

This clonotype was detected many times. The chain uses TRBV29-1 and TRBJ2-2; D gene uncertain. V lost 5 bases to trimming and J lost 1 base, with 8 bases between them. CDR1 and CDR2 (germline): SQVTM, ANQGSEA. CDR3 length equals 13 residues. CDR3 nucleotide sequence: TGCAGCGTTCGATTCGGGAACACCGGGGAGCTGTTTTTT. It is translated as CSVRFGNTGELFF.

This chain connects TRBV7-9 to TRBJ2-5; D is ambiguous. V lost 1 base, J lost 5 bases, and 14 bases lay in between. Germline values: CDR1 SEHNR, CDR2 FQNEAQ (reference sequence). The CDR3 length is 15 residues. CDR3 nucleotide sequence: TGTGCCAGCAGCTTAGGCACAGCGCCGGAGGAGACCCAGTACTTC. It codes for CASSLGTAPEETQYF. Based on the CDR3 plus reference TRBV7-9 and TRBJ2-5, the full variable domain is DTGVSQNPRHKITKRGQNVTFRCDPISEHNRLYWYRQTLGQGPEFLTYFQNEAQLEKSRLLSDRFSAERPKGSFSTLEIQRTEQGDSAMYLCASSLGTAPEETQYFGPGTRLLVL.

This clonotype was detected a few times. The chain joins TRBV6-5 to TRBJ2-7, with 8 bases aligning to TRBD1. Germline values: CDR1 MNHEY, CDR2 SVGAGI. The CDR3 totals 18 residues. V gave up 6 bases and J gave up 6 bases; unmatched junction bases: 22. In nucleotides, the CDR3 is TGTGCCAGCAGCAGAAACGGGACAGGTACCCATGCAGCCGGCGAGCAGTACTTC. It yields the protein CASSRNGTGTHAAGEQYF.

This clonotype was seen more than once but under ten times. V is TRBV30 and J is TRBJ2-3; weak D call: TRBD2 (5 bases). Trimming stripped 2 bases from V and 11 bases from J, with 17 bases between. The CDR3 spans 13 residues. The germline V gene encodes CDR1 GTSNPN and CDR2 SVGIG (reference sequence). The CDR3 reads CAWSPGELLGQYF. CDR3 coding DNA: TGTGCCTGGAGTCCTGGGGAGCTGTTAGGGCAGTATTTT.

This clonotype was seen a handful of times. This chain connects TRBV27 to TRBJ1-6; D not certain. Trimming took 6 bases from V and 9 from J, leaving 9 bases between them. Germline CDR1 and CDR2: MNHEY and SMNVEV (reference sequence). The CDR3 runs to 12 residues. This CDR3 reads CASSQRRSPLHF. Written as DNA, the CDR3 is TGTGCCAGCAGCCAGCGGCGTTCACCCCTCCACTTT.

CDR3 nucleotide sequence: TGCGCCAGCAGCCAAGGGTTCGACAGTACCTACGAGCAGTACTTC. This sequence encodes CASSQGFDSTYEQYF. The chain has TRBV4-1 and TRBJ2-7, with D tentatively TRBD1 (5 bases). The germline gives CDR1 MGHRA, CDR2 YSYEKL. Trimming left V 1 base short and J 2 bases short, with 12 bases between. The CDR3 has 15 amino acids.

This clonotype was seen only a few times. V usage is TRBV4-3 and J usage is TRBJ2-1, with 10 bases fitting TRBD2. Germline V gene lookup returns CDR1 LGHNA and CDR2 YSLEER. V lost 1 base, J lost 7 bases, and 4 bases stayed unmatched. The CDR3 loop spans 15 amino acids. The chain's CDR3 is CASSQGSGRGNEQFF. In DNA, the CDR3 is TGCGCCAGCAGCCAAGGCAGCGGGAGGGGGAATGAGCAGTTCTTC.

Notes on this clonotype: Because it lacks the conserved phenylalanine or tryptophan at the end, this CDR3 is likely a read error. The chain combines TRBV5-5 with TRBJ2-3; no clear D. This CDR3 contains 12 residues. Trimming removed 0 bases at V and 4 bases at J, with 3 bases between. CDR1 is SGHKS, CDR2 YYEKEE, per germline (reference sequence). CDR3 coding DNA: TGTGCCAGCAGCTTGGCCTCAGATACGCAGTATTTA. It translates to CASSLASDTQYL.

This CDR3 is CASSSRWGTRGYTF. In nucleotides, the CDR3 is TGTGCCAGCAGCTCGCGGTGGGGGACACGAGGCTACACCTTC. The rearrangement joins TRBV5-6 to TRBJ1-2; D may be TRBD1 (6 bases). The germline V gene encodes CDR1 SGHDT and CDR2 YYEEEE. The CDR3 runs 14 residues. Trimming took off 3 bases at V and 8 bases at J, with 17 bases between the two ends.

There are a few counts of this clonotype. V usage is TRBV9 and J usage is TRBJ2-1, with 8 bases identical to TRBD2. CDR3 length: 17 residues. Per germline, CDR1 SGDLS and CDR2 YYNGEE. The V gene end was trimmed by 6 bases and the J gene end by 0 bases; junction bases not matched to a gene: 11. The CDR3 sequence: CASTLEESGGSYNEQFF. The CDR3 nucleotides read TGTGCCAGCACTTTAGAGGAGAGCGGGGGCTCCTACAATGAGCAGTTCTTC.

This chain links TRBV12-3 or TRBV12-4 with TRBJ1-1, with TRBD1 matching over 10 bases. J lost 5 bases, V lost 7 bases, and 7 bases had no gene match. The CDR3 has 14 amino acids. CDR3: CASIATGGETEAFF. CDR3 in DNA: TGTGCCAGCATCGCGACAGGGGGCGAGACTGAAGCTTTCTTT.

The J gene is TRBJ2-2, the V gene TRBV3-1; D not resolved. The CDR3 length is 13 residues. The ends were cut back, 4 bases at V and 6 bases at J, with 9 bases in the middle. In germline, CDR1 is LGHDT, CDR2 YNNKEL (reference sequence). The CDR3 loop is CASSRTEPGELFF. The CDR3 region has the DNA TGTGCCAGCAGCCGCACGGAGCCCGGGGAGCTGTTTTTT.